The 20 T cell receptor beta chains listed next were all sequenced from one sample in a study of vaccination and CD4 T cells after COVID-19. A single record per CDR3 protein comes from TCRdb applying MiXCR to the PCR reads. The sample shows about 18,000 distinct CDR3 sequences, 62% of them seen only once. Material: CD4+ T cells from blood, obtained before SARS-CoV-2 vaccination. The receptor source for this set is a human donor who had recovered from COVID-19.

The chain joins TRBV5-1 to TRBJ1-5; D not resolved. V was pared by 1 base and J by 7 bases, with 9 bases between. Germline CDR1 and CDR2: SGHRS and YFSETQ. The CDR3 covers 13 residues. This CDR3 reads CASSLWGTQPQHF. CDR3 nucleotide sequence: TGCGCCAGCAGCTTGTGGGGAACGCAGCCCCAGCATTTT.

The rearrangement links TRBV7-8 to TRBJ2-2; no definite D call. CDR1 and CDR2 (germline): SGHVS, FQNEAQ. This CDR3 has 16 amino acids. Trimming stripped 0 bases from V and 7 bases from J, with 15 bases between. The CDR3 reads CASSLAGPPEDGELFF. Here the CDR3 DNA reads TGTGCCAGCAGCTTAGCGGGCCCCCCAGAGGACGGGGAGCTGTTTTTT. Complete variable domain (other parts from reference TRBV7-8 and TRBJ2-2): GAGVSQSPRYKVAKRGQDVALRCDPISGHVSLFWYQQALGQGPEFLTYFQNEAQLDKSGLPSDRFFAERPEGSVSTLKIQRTQQEDSAVYLCASSLAGPPEDGELFFGEGSRLTVL.

The V and J genes are TRBV10-3 and TRBJ2-3; TRBD1 might be the D (6 bases). The CDR3 is 15 residues long. V was clipped by 2 bases and J by 4 bases, with 13 bases between them. The germline gives CDR1 ENHRY, CDR2 SYGVKD. In DNA, the CDR3 is TGTGCCATCAGTGAGAAGGCAGGGGCAGCAGATACGCAGTATTTT. Its protein product is CAISEKAGAADTQYF.

The chain links TRBV27 to TRBJ2-1; D call uncertain. The CDR3 totals 15 residues. Trimming took off 6 bases at V and 10 bases at J, with 22 bases between the two ends. CDR1 is MNHEY, CDR2 SMNVEV, per germline (reference sequence). CDR3 sequence: CASSRPFNGLGEQFF. DNA for the CDR3: TGTGCCAGCAGCCGACCCTTCAACGGGTTAGGGGAGCAGTTCTTC.

The V gene is TRBV7-3, the J gene TRBJ1-4, with 7 bases matching TRBD1. Germline lookup yields CDR1 SGHTA and CDR2 FQGTGA. Unmatched junction bases numbered 8, after V lost 4 bases and J lost 3 bases. This CDR3 has 16 residues. CDR3 nucleotides: TGTGCCAGCAGCTCAGCTAGACAGGGCTCTAATGAAAAACTGTTTTTT. Its translation is CASSSARQGSNEKLFF.

This chain links TRBV27 with TRBJ1-5, with D maybe TRBD1 (5 bases). The germline gives CDR1 MNHEY, CDR2 SMNVEV (reference sequence). The CDR3 consists of 17 residues. V was cut by 7 bases and J by 0 bases, with 19 bases left in between. This chain's CDR3 is CASNGRGGKDSNQPQHF. The CDR3 DNA reads as TGTGCCAGCAATGGTCGGGGGGGAAAAGATAGCAATCAGCCCCAGCATTTT.

The chain combines TRBV2 with TRBJ2-7, with 10 bases fitting TRBD1. V lost 6 bases, J lost 5 bases, and 4 bases stayed unmatched. Germline CDR1 and CDR2: SNHLY and FYNNEI. The CDR3 is 13 amino acids. The CDR3 region is CASSGTGADEQYF. As DNA, the CDR3 is TGTGCCAGCAGCGGGACAGGGGCCGACGAGCAGTACTTC.

A few counts support this clonotype. The chain couples TRBV2 to TRBJ2-2, with D possibly TRBD2 on 6 matching bases. The V end was cut by 8 bases, the J end by 7 bases, with 14 bases between. Per the germline V gene, CDR1 is SNHLY and CDR2 is FYNNEI. CDR3 size: 13 residues. The CDR3 protein is CASSGEVHGELFF. Here the CDR3 DNA reads TGTGCCAGCTCTGGGGAGGTTCACGGGGAGCTGTTTTTT.

This chain connects TRBV20-1 to TRBJ2-5; D may be TRBD1 (6 bases). Trimming took 4 bases from V and 0 from J, leaving 12 bases between them. Germline values: CDR1 DFQATT, CDR2 SNEGSKA (reference sequence). The CDR3 covers 14 residues. The CDR3: CSAIKGQNQETQYF. CDR3 coding DNA: TGCAGTGCTATAAAAGGACAGAACCAAGAGACCCAGTACTTC.

V and J are TRBV20-1 and TRBJ2-1; 12 nucleotides align to TRBD2. This CDR3 contains 18 residues. Germline CDR1 DFQATT, CDR2 SNEGSKA (reference sequence). V shed 0 bases, J shed 10 bases, and the junction held 16 bases outside the gene matches. For the CDR3, the DNA is TGCAGTGCTAGAGATCTCGAGACTAGCGGGAGTTCGGGCAACGAGCAGTTCTTC. It codes for CSARDLETSGSSGNEQFF.

V and J are TRBV23-1 and TRBJ2-3; the D gene is possibly TRBD2 (6 bases). TRBV23-1 is treated as an ORF (open reading frame) with a function not yet certain. CDR3 length equals 14 residues. V shed 0 bases and J shed 12 bases, with 16 bases lying between them. The chain's CDR3 is CASSQSRGTRFQYF. CDR3 sequence (DNA): TGCGCCAGCAGTCAATCCCGCGGGACCCGGTTTCAGTATTTT.

This sequence joins TRBV7-2 and TRBJ1-2, with 9 bases aligning to TRBD1. There are 15 residues in the CDR3. Germline CDR1 reads SGHTA; CDR2 reads FQGNSA. The ends lost 5 bases at V and 3 bases at J; junction bases unmatched: 7. The CDR3 DNA sequence: TGTGCCAGCAGCCCTCAGACAGGGGGGGACTATGGCTACACCTTC. It encodes CASSPQTGGDYGYTF.

The V gene is TRBV25-1, the J gene TRBJ2-7; 7 bases match TRBD1. This CDR3 is built from 17 residues. Germline CDR1 MGHDK, CDR2 SYGVNS. V shed 6 bases and J 4 bases; nucleotides not matched to a gene: 18. CDR3 in amino acids: CASRAPVGGAFEYEQYF. CDR3 DNA sequence: TGTGCCAGCAGAGCCCCCGTAGGGGGCGCCTTCGAATACGAGCAGTACTTC.

The chain employs TRBV7-6 and TRBJ2-1; D is possibly TRBD2 (5 bases). CDR3 size: 14 residues. With 3 bases removed from V and 4 bases from J, the gap between germline ends came to 10 bases. The germline V gene encodes CDR1 SGHVS and CDR2 FNYEAQ. In DNA, the CDR3 is TGTGCCAGCAGCTTCAGCGGAGATTACAATGAGCAGTTCTTC. It codes for CASSFSGDYNEQFF.

The rearrangement joins TRBV20-1 to TRBJ2-1; 11 bases agree with TRBD2. This CDR3 has 14 amino acids. Germline V lookup: CDR1 DFQATT, CDR2 SNEGSKA (reference sequence). After removal of 5 bases from V and 6 bases from J, the junction contained 6 bases not matched to a gene. CDR3 sequence (DNA): TGCAGTGCTTCCCTAGCGGGAGGCCCCAATGAGCAGTTCTTC. It specifies CSASLAGGPNEQFF.

V gene TRBV12-3 or TRBV12-4 combines with J gene TRBJ1-5; D remains ambiguous. The V end lost 4 bases, the J end lost 3 bases, and 10 bases lay between the germline ends. This CDR3 has 14 residues. DNA for the CDR3: TGTGCCAGCAGTTCTAGACCGAACAATCAGCCCCAGCATTTT. Protein: CASSSRPNNQPQHF.

CDR3 coding DNA: TGTGCCAGCAGTGTTCGGGGTGGTTTCACTGAAGCTTTCTTT. This encodes CASSVRGGFTEAFF. This chain joins TRBV2 and TRBJ1-1; D not resolved. The V end was cut by 4 bases, the J end by 4 bases, with 13 bases between. From germline, CDR1 is SNHLY and CDR2 FYNNEI. The CDR3 has 14 amino acids.

There are a few counts of this clonotype. J is TRBJ1-5 and V is TRBV20-1, with D unresolved. The length of the CDR3 is 14 residues. Germline V lookup: CDR1 DFQATT, CDR2 SNEGSKA (reference sequence). V lost 3 bases and J lost 0, with 9 bases in between. The chain's CDR3 is CSASKIHSNQPQHF. The CDR3 DNA reads as TGCAGTGCTAGCAAGATACATAGCAATCAGCCCCAGCATTTT.

This clonotype appeared a few times. The CDR3 nucleotides read TGTGCCAGCAGTTTAACTTGGGGGAGACTCGGGCGGGACTATGGCTACACCTTC. Residues: CASSLTWGRLGRDYGYTF. The rearrangement links TRBV27 to TRBJ1-2; tentative D call: TRBD1 (5 bases). This CDR3 has 18 amino acids. V was pared by 2 bases and J by 3 bases, with 22 bases between. Germline loops: CDR1 MNHEY, CDR2 SMNVEV (reference sequence).

This clonotype has only a few counts. This chain uses TRBV7-9 with TRBJ2-3; 11 bases line up with TRBD2. Trimming took 3 bases from V and 5 from J; bases not matched to a gene: 7. The CDR3 has 16 amino acids. The germline V gene encodes CDR1 SEHNR and CDR2 FQNEAQ (reference sequence). DNA of the CDR3: TGTGCCAGCAGCTTTGGGACTAGCGGAGGGGTAGATACGCAGTATTTT. This translates into CASSFGTSGGVDTQYF.